This TCR beta chain derives from a study of blood T cells in healthy people across ages. Study-wide findings and caveats: Naive T cell percentage showed a strong correlation with TCR beta diversity. Age showed a roughly linear inverse relationship with TCR beta diversity per million T cells.

Then a second PCR, running about 6 to 11 cycles, was carried out with a sample-barcoded 5' primer and a J-beta primer mix. A single record per CDR3 protein comes from TCRdb applying MiXCR to the 5' RACE reads. The table shows 1.5 million or so distinct CDR3 sequences, with approximately 43% occurring only once. This clonotype was observed at least ten times. Its antigen is as yet unknown. The CDR3 is 13 amino acids. Germline lookup yields CDR1 SGDLS and CDR2 YYNGEE. The V end lost 0 bases, the J end lost 9 bases, and 10 bases lay between the germline ends. The specimen was blood. This sequence was found in a woman younger than 35 in good health. The rearrangement links TRBV9 to TRBJ2-1; D unresolved. The CDR3 loop is CASSVDLSGEQFF. CDR3 in DNA: TGTGCCAGCAGCGTAGATCTATCCGGTGAGCAGTTCTTC. The entire variable domain, with the rest obtained from reference TRBV9 and TRBJ2-1, is as follows: DSGVTQTPKHLITATGQRVTLRCSPRSGDLSVYWYQQSLDQGLQFLIQYYNGEERAKGNILERFSAQQFPDLHSELNLSSLELGDSALYFCASSVDLSGEQFFGPGTRLTVL.